What follows are 29 T cell receptor beta chains derived from one specimen sequenced in a study of T cells after yellow fever vaccination. TCRdb re-called the 5' RACE reads through MiXCR, storing one row per CDR3 protein. The sample has roughly 500,000 distinct CDR3 sequences, 15% to 20% seen once. Sequencing was performed on PBMCs, taken 15 days after the yellow fever booster vaccination. The receptors originated from a man younger than 45 who received the YFV17D yellow fever vaccine.

A few counts support this clonotype. The CDR3, as DNA: TGCAGTGCTCGGGGCTTCGGGCTAGCGGGGCGGGGGTATGCGACCCAGTACTTC. Translating it yields CSARGFGLAGRGYATQYF. The chain links TRBV20-1 to TRBJ2-5; 9 bases align to TRBD2. Germline V lookup: CDR1 DFQATT, CDR2 SNEGSKA (reference sequence). V shed 5 bases and J 7 bases; nucleotides not matched to a gene: 23. The CDR3 contains 18 residues.

This clonotype was recorded a few times. The genes are TRBV5-1 and TRBJ2-3; no definite D call. The CDR3 contains 13 residues. The germline V gene encodes CDR1 SGHRS and CDR2 YFSETQ. Trimming took 4 bases from V and 2 from J, leaving 8 bases between them. CDR3 sequence (DNA): TGCGCCAGCAGCCCCCCCTACACAGATACGCAGTATTTT. Protein: CASSPPYTDTQYF.

There are a few counts of this clonotype. This chain uses TRBV6-5 with TRBJ1-5, with D maybe TRBD1 (5 bases). The germline V gene encodes CDR1 MNHEY and CDR2 SVGAGI. V was trimmed by 4 bases and J by 2 bases, leaving 9 bases between them. This CDR3 comprises 14 residues. The CDR3 region is CASSSGNGNQPQHF. CDR3 DNA sequence: TGTGCCAGCAGTTCAGGGAACGGCAATCAGCCCCAGCATTTT.

This clonotype showed up just a few times. The genes are TRBV18 and TRBJ2-7; either TRBD1 or TRBD2 may supply D (6 bases each). Germline CDR1 KGHSH, CDR2 LQKENI. Trimming took 4 bases from V and 0 from J, leaving 16 bases between them. The CDR3 is made up of 16 amino acids. The CDR3 DNA reads as TGTGCCAGCTCACTCCGGGGGACACCTAACTCCTACGAGCAGTACTTC. This encodes CASSLRGTPNSYEQYF.

This chain joins TRBV6-2 or TRBV6-3 and TRBJ2-6; the match to TRBD2 covers 12 bases. The J segment lost 0 bases and the V segment lost 5 bases, leaving 14 bases of the junction unmatched. Germline V gene lookup returns CDR1 MNHEY and CDR2 SVGEGT. CDR3 length: 21 amino acids. The CDR3 DNA follows: TGTGCCAGCAGTCTGACTAGCGGGAGAGCCAAAACCCGCTCTGGGGCCAACGTCCTGACTTTC. Encoded protein: CASSLTSGRAKTRSGANVLTF.

The CDR3 loop reads CASAPRENTEAFF. CDR3 in DNA: TGTGCCAGCGCCCCCCGGGAGAACACTGAAGCTTTCTTT. The chain combines TRBV12-3 or TRBV12-4 with TRBJ1-1; D gene ambiguous. V was cut by 8 bases and J by 1 base, with 11 bases left in between. The CDR3 has 13 residues.

V gene TRBV27 combines with J gene TRBJ2-1; no clear D gene. Germline V lookup: CDR1 MNHEY, CDR2 SMNVEV (reference sequence). The V end was cut by 5 bases, the J end by 10 bases, with 12 bases between. This CDR3 is 12 amino acids long. CDR3 amino acids: CASSEPFGEQFF. CDR3 DNA: TGTGCCAGCAGTGAACCCTTTGGGGAGCAGTTCTTC.

The chain combines TRBV29-1 with TRBJ2-5, with D unresolved. CDR3 size: 13 residues. V dropped 3 bases and J dropped 6 bases, with 14 bases sitting between them. From germline, CDR1 is SQVTM and CDR2 ANQGSEA. This CDR3 reads CSVELRESKTQYF. CDR3 bases: TGCAGCGTTGAGTTGCGAGAGTCCAAGACCCAGTACTTC.

This chain connects TRBV20-1 to TRBJ2-7, with D unresolved. V was pared by 6 bases and J by 3 bases, with 9 bases between. Germline CDR1 DFQATT, CDR2 SNEGSKA (reference sequence). The CDR3 loop spans 11 amino acids. For the CDR3, the DNA is TGCAGTGCCCCGTACCGCTACGAGCAGTACTTC. This translates into CSAPYRYEQYF.

This clonotype was counted between two and nine times. The chain uses TRBV7-2 and TRBJ2-3, with a possible D match to TRBD1 (5 bases). The CDR3 spans 14 residues. V was clipped by 7 bases and J by 9 bases, with 20 bases between them. Per germline, CDR1 SGHTA and CDR2 FQGNSA. CDR3 sequence reads: CASIGSISTGTQYF. The CDR3 DNA reads as TGTGCCAGCATAGGCAGCATCAGCACAGGCACGCAGTATTTT.

This clonotype occurred once. A read error may be the cause here, since a much bigger clone is one base away. The chain joins TRBV7-9 to TRBJ2-7; D is undetermined. The V and J ends lost 3 bases and 2 bases respectively, with 5 bases between them. Germline V CDR1 and CDR2: SEHNR, FQNEAQ (reference sequence). The CDR3 spans 12 residues. CDR3 nucleotide sequence: TGTGCCAGCAGCTTCGACCCCTACGAGCAGTACTTC. Translated: CASSFDPYEQYF.

This clonotype was found a few times. The chain recombines TRBV12-3 or TRBV12-4 with TRBJ2-2; TRBD1 matches 9 bases. This CDR3 region has 14 residues. V was clipped by 5 bases and J by 8 bases; unmatched bases: 6. The CDR3: CASSRTGAGGELFF. The CDR3 nucleotides are TGTGCCAGCAGTCGGACAGGGGCAGGAGGGGAGCTGTTTTTT.

The V call is TRBV9, the J call TRBJ2-5, with 7 bases fitting TRBD2. V lost 0 bases, J lost 5 bases, and 1 base stayed unmatched. Germline CDR1 SGDLS, CDR2 YYNGEE. The length of the CDR3 is 13 residues. CDR3 region: CASSVDGRETQYF. The CDR3, as DNA: TGTGCCAGCAGCGTAGACGGGAGGGAGACCCAGTACTTC. Complete variable domain (other parts from reference TRBV9 and TRBJ2-5): DSGVTQTPKHLITATGQRVTLRCSPRSGDLSVYWYQQSLDQGLQFLIQYYNGEERAKGNILERFSAQQFPDLHSELNLSSLELGDSALYFCASSVDGRETQYFGPGTRLLVL.

The table lists this clonotype with a few counts. The genes are TRBV20-1 and TRBJ2-2, with D perhaps matching TRBD2 (6 bases). The CDR3 runs 14 residues. The V end lost 4 bases, the J end lost 3 bases, and 12 bases lay between the germline ends. The germline V gene encodes CDR1 DFQATT and CDR2 SNEGSKA (reference sequence). The CDR3 coding sequence is TGCAGTGCTACGGGGGTCAGGGACACCGGGGAGCTGTTTTTT. Translating it yields CSATGVRDTGELFF.

This clonotype was seen only a few times. This chain joins TRBV12-3 or TRBV12-4 and TRBJ1-6, with 8 bases that match TRBD1. The CDR3 totals 14 residues. J was trimmed by 6 bases and V by 7 bases; bases with no gene match: 5. The chain's CDR3 is CASTAGGLNSPLHF. The DNA for the CDR3 is TGTGCCAGCACCGCAGGGGGCCTTAATTCACCCCTCCACTTT.

The gene calls are TRBV18 and TRBJ2-3, with D unclear. Germline-derived CDR1 and CDR2 are KGHSH and LQKENI. The CDR3 runs 16 residues. V lost 2 bases and J 3 bases, leaving 15 bases between the germline ends. The CDR3 loop is CASSPIVDTRTDTQYF. The CDR3 nucleotides read TGTGCCAGCTCACCAATCGTCGACACCAGGACAGATACGCAGTATTTT.

The chain employs TRBV5-6 and TRBJ2-1; D might be TRBD2 (5 bases). The CDR3 is 15 amino acids. Germline assignment: CDR1 SGHDT and CDR2 YYEEEE. Trimming stripped 5 bases from V and 8 bases from J, with 20 bases between. The CDR3 region is CASSYPGLNADEQFF. CDR3 in DNA: TGTGCCAGCAGTTACCCGGGATTAAATGCGGATGAGCAGTTCTTC.

In its sample, this clonotype was seen a few times. The CDR3 region is CASGLAPDTGELFF. The DNA of the CDR3 is TGCGCCAGCGGACTAGCCCCTGACACCGGGGAGCTGTTTTTT. J is TRBJ2-2 and V is TRBV4-3; 8 bases line up with TRBD2. The ends lost 8 bases at V and 3 bases at J; junction bases unmatched: 5. The CDR3 sequence is 14 residues long. Germline-derived CDR1 and CDR2 are LGHNA and YSLEER.

This clonotype has a handful of counts. This sequence joins TRBV2 and TRBJ2-2, with D maybe TRBD1 (6 bases). Germline values: CDR1 SNHLY, CDR2 FYNNEI. The germline V and J ends were trimmed by 6 bases and 15 bases, with 23 bases remaining between them. The CDR3 is 14 amino acids. CDR3 sequence reads: CASRVGQQPLGLFF. CDR3 bases: TGTGCCAGCAGGGTCGGACAGCAACCGTTGGGGTTGTTTTTT.

This rearrangement joins TRBV29-1 to TRBJ2-7, with a possible D match to TRBD1 (5 bases). Trimming left V 6 bases short and J 2 bases short, with 11 bases between. Germline V gene sequence: CDR1 SQVTM, CDR2 ANQGSEA. The CDR3 length is 12 residues. CDR3 coding DNA: TGCAGCGTCGGACACGCAGCCTACGAGCAGTACTTC. Its translation is CSVGHAAYEQYF.

This clonotype was picked up a small number of times. The chain links TRBV6-2 or TRBV6-3 to TRBJ1-5; 9 positions agree with TRBD1. CDR3 length: 15 amino acids. The junction had 8 bases not matched to a gene; V was cut back by 6 bases and J by 5 bases. Per germline, CDR1 MNHEY and CDR2 SVGEGT. The CDR3 DNA follows: TGTGCCAGCAGCCGACAGGGGGGGACCTATCAGCCCCAGCATTTT. This sequence encodes CASSRQGGTYQPQHF.

This clonotype has a handful of counts. The chain uses TRBV6-5 and TRBJ2-7; D possibly corresponds to TRBD2 (6 bases). CDR3 size: 14 residues. Germline assignment: CDR1 MNHEY and CDR2 SVGAGI. The V end lost 8 bases, the J end lost 0 bases, and 14 bases lay between the germline ends. In DNA form, the CDR3 reads TGTGCCAGCGCTTACCGGGGAGGCTCCTACGAGCAGTACTTC. This gives the protein CASAYRGGSYEQYF.

This clonotype was seen only a few times. The gene calls are TRBV6-5 and TRBJ2-1, with unresolved D. CDR3 size: 12 residues. V lost 5 bases and J 10 bases, leaving 12 bases between the germline ends. CDR1 and CDR2 (germline): MNHEY, SVGAGI. The CDR3, as DNA: TGTGCCAGCAGTCCCGCCGGCGAGGAGCAGTTCTTC. This sequence encodes CASSPAGEEQFF.

This chain uses TRBV6-5 with TRBJ2-1; D unclear. This CDR3 comprises 13 residues. Germline CDR1 MNHEY, CDR2 SVGAGI. Trimming took off 4 bases at V and 9 bases at J, with 13 bases between the two ends. Here the CDR3 DNA reads TGTGCCAGCAGTTTCTCCGGATGGGGTGAGCAGTTCTTC. Protein product: CASSFSGWGEQFF.

This clonotype was observed a handful of times. The genes are TRBV6-5 and TRBJ2-1; 8 nucleotides line up with TRBD2. The junction had 13 bases not matched to a gene; V was cut back by 6 bases and J by 0 bases. Germline V gives CDR1 MNHEY, CDR2 SVGAGI. The CDR3 runs 18 residues. The CDR3: CASSFPEAGGSSYNEQFF. CDR3 DNA sequence: TGTGCCAGCAGCTTCCCCGAGGCGGGAGGTAGCTCCTACAATGAGCAGTTCTTC.

This chain joins TRBV20-1 and TRBJ2-1; unclear D gene. The CDR3 is made up of 13 amino acids. Germline V gives CDR1 DFQATT, CDR2 SNEGSKA (reference sequence). V lost 3 bases to trimming and J lost 2 bases, with 8 bases between them. This chain's CDR3 is CSARVPAYNEQFF. CDR3 bases: TGCAGTGCTAGGGTCCCAGCCTACAATGAGCAGTTCTTC.

A few counts support this clonotype. The V gene is TRBV11-2, the J gene TRBJ2-2; D is ambiguous. V lost 2 bases, J lost 7 bases, and 5 bases lay in between. The CDR3 has 12 residues. Per the germline V gene, CDR1 is SGHAT and CDR2 is FQNNGV. In nucleotides, the CDR3 is TGTGCCAGCAGCTTAACTTTCGGGGAGCTGTTTTTT. This codes for CASSLTFGELFF.

In the case of this clonotype: It may be a read error: a sequence one base away is much more abundant. The chain couples TRBV20-1 to TRBJ2-1; the D is unclear. Germline CDR1 reads DFQATT; CDR2 reads SNEGSKA (reference sequence). This CDR3 has 11 amino acids. Between the trimmed V and J ends, which lost 5 bases and 7 bases, there was a span of 9 bases. Here the CDR3 reads CSALLWNEQFF. CDR3 in DNA: TGCAGTGCTCTGCTCTGGAATGAGCAGTTCTTC.

The gene calls are TRBV20-1 and TRBJ1-4; TRBD1 agrees at 7 bases. The germline V gene encodes CDR1 DFQATT and CDR2 SNEGSKA (reference sequence). The J segment lost 5 bases and the V segment lost 6 bases, leaving 12 bases of the junction unmatched. The length of the CDR3 is 15 residues. CDR3 DNA sequence: TGCAGTGCGCCGAGACGGACAGGCCGGAATGAAAAACTGTTTTTT. Translated, it gives CSAPRRTGRNEKLFF.